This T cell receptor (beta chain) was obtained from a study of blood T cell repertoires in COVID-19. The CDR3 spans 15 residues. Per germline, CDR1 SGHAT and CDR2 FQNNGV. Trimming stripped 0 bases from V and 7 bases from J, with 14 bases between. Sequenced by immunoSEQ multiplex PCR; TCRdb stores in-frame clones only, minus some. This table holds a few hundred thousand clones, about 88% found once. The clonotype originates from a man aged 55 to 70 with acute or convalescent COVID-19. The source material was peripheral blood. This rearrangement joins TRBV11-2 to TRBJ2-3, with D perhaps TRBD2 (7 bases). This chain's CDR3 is CASSLETGGRHTQYF. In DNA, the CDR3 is TGTGCCAGCAGCTTAGAAACGGGGGGCCGGCATACGCAGTATTTT.